This T cell receptor beta chain is drawn from a study of OX40 agonist ivuxolimab in advanced cancers. Study observations and caveats: In the 0.1 to 3.0 mg/kg range, CD4+ and CD8+ blood T cells had expanded clonally by week 6. Averaged across samples, CD8+ T cells carried more expanded clones than CD4+ did.

The data were produced by immunoSEQ multiplex PCR, yet TCRdb's version contains in-frame clones alone and is incomplete. The sample consists of more than 70,000 clones, 80% to 90% of them appearing once. This clone was found a few times. The antigen is unknown. Prior autoimmune disease or systemic immunosuppression barred patients. Germline CDR1 is LNHDA and CDR2 is SQIVND (reference sequence). The CDR3 has 13 amino acids. V gave up 6 bases and J gave up 12 bases; unmatched junction bases: 10. The chain combines TRBV19 with TRBJ1-2; 10 bases line up with TRBD1. This receptor was taken from an adult with an advanced solid tumor such as melanoma, head and neck, liver or kidney cancer. The sample in question was CD4+ or CD8+ T cells sorted from blood, obtained in a trial of the OX40 agonist ivuxolimab. CDR3 residues: CASRPGQGSRNTF. CDR3 in DNA: TGTGCCAGTAGGCCGGGACAGGGGAGTAGGAACACCTTC.